This TCR beta chain was recorded in a study of blood T cell repertoires in COVID-19. Study-wide context: From the United States, Italy and Spain came samples of acute and convalescent COVID-19. PBMCs, B-cell-depleted T cells, or T cells were the source of the cDNA or gDNA that made up the material.

Turning to this clone: One junction end disagrees with the germline gene, perhaps due to a read error.

CDR3 length: 15 amino acids. CDR1 SSHAT and CDR2 FNYEAQ come from the germline V gene (reference sequence). Authors' processing steps: Estimation of nucleated cell counts was performed using reference gene primer amplification. Sequencing was performed with immunoSEQ multiplex PCR; in TCRdb, only in-frame clones are kept and a portion is missing. For V, J and clone size, that table is used; D and trimming come from the DNA. The data show 250,000 or so clones, roughly 79% seen once. This chain uses TRBV7-7 with TRBJ2-3; 8 nucleotides match TRBD2. The sample consisted of peripheral blood. The receptor's source is an elderly woman with acute or convalescent COVID-19. This chain's CDR3 is CASSQGTSEADTQYF. The DNA for the CDR3 is TGTGCTAGCAGCCAAGGGACTAGTGAGGCAGATACGCAGTATTTT.